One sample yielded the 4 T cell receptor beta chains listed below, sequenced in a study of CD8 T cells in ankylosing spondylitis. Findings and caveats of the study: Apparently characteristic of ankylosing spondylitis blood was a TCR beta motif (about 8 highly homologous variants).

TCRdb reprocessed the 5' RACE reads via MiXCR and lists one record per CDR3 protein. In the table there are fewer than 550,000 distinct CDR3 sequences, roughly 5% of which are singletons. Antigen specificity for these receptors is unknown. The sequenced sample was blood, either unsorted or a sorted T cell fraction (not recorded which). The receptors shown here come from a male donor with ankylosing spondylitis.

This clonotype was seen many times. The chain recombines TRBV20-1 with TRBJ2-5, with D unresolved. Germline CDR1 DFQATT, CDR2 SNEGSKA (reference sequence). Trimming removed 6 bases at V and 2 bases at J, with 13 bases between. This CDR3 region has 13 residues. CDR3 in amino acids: CSASRPQQETQYF. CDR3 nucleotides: TGCAGTGCATCCAGGCCGCAGCAAGAGACCCAGTACTTC.

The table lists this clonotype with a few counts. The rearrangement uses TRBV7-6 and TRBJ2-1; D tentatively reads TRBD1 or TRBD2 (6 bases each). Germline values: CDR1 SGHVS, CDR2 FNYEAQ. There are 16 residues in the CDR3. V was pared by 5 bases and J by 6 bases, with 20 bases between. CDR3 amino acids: CASSPLGGFGGNEQFF. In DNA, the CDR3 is TGTGCCAGCAGCCCATTAGGGGGGTTCGGCGGCAATGAGCAGTTCTTC.

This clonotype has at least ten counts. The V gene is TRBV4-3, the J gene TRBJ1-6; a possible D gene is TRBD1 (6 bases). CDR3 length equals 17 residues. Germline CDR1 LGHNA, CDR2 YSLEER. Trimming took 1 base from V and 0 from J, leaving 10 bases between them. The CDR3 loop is CASSQAGHSSYNSPLHF. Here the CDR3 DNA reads TGCGCCAGCAGCCAAGCGGGACATAGCTCCTATAATTCACCCCTCCACTTT.

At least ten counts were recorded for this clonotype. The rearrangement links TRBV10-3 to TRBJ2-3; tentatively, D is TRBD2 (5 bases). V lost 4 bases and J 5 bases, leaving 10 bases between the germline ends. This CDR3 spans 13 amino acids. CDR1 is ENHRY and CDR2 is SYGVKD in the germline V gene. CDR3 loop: CAISGLGRDTQYF. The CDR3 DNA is TGTGCCATCAGTGGTTTGGGGAGAGATACGCAGTATTTT.